The sequence of this TCR beta chain was determined in a study of cytomegalovirus exposure and HLA in healthy donors. Study-level background: Earlier, approximately 110 million unique TCR beta sequences were recovered from about 179 million T cells by an analysis.

13 Jbeta primers and 60 Vbeta primers were used for the PCR. TCRdb keeps only in-frame clones here, not all; method: immunoSEQ multiplex PCR. There are more than 65,000 clones in the sample; approximately 81% occur only once, and 6.2% lies in the top ten. Broader study findings: A highly shared variant cluster was judged a likely technical artifact.

With regard to this clone: Its antigen remains unknown.

In germline, CDR1 is SGDLS, CDR2 YYNGEE. The CDR3 is 14 amino acids. The V gene end was trimmed by 4 bases and the J gene end by 2 bases; junction bases not matched to a gene: 4. This TCR came from a woman aged 50 to 60 in good health and CMV-seropositive. The sequenced material came from PBMCs. The chain is built from TRBV9 and TRBJ2-7, with 9 bases matching TRBD1. The CDR3 region has the DNA TGTGCCAGCAGCCCTGGACAGGGGACCTACGAGCAGTACTTC. Translation gives CASSPGQGTYEQYF. The variable domain in full, completed from reference TRBV9 and TRBJ2-7, reads DSGVTQTPKHLITATGQRVTLRCSPRSGDLSVYWYQQSLDQGLQFLIQYYNGEERAKGNILERFSAQQFPDLHSELNLSSLELGDSALYFCASSPGQGTYEQYFGPGTRLTVT.